The sequence of this T cell receptor beta chain was determined in a study of blood T cell repertoires in COVID-19. Study-wide context: The samples span acute and convalescent COVID-19 from the United States, Italy and Spain.

This CDR3 has 15 amino acids. CDR1 SGHVS and CDR2 FNYEAQ come from the germline V gene. The V and J ends lost 2 bases and 6 bases respectively, with 14 bases between them. The study assigned cohorts using participant-reported clinical history. Per the original data handling: How many nucleated cells were present was estimated from reference gene primer amplification. TCRdb's copy holds only in-frame clones and misses some; the assay was immunoSEQ multiplex PCR. The V and J calls and clone size are taken from that table; D and trimming were inferred from the DNA. The repertoire consists of 200,000 to 250,000 clones, with about 85% occurring once and the leading ten covering 11%.

The source is a young man who had recovered from COVID-19. The J gene is TRBJ2-1, the V gene TRBV7-6; D is uncertain. Sequenced sample: PBMCs or T cells enriched from blood (not recorded which). The CDR3 reads CASSLFGAVSNEQFF. The CDR3 bases are TGTGCCAGCAGCTTATTCGGAGCCGTCTCCAATGAGCAGTTCTTC.